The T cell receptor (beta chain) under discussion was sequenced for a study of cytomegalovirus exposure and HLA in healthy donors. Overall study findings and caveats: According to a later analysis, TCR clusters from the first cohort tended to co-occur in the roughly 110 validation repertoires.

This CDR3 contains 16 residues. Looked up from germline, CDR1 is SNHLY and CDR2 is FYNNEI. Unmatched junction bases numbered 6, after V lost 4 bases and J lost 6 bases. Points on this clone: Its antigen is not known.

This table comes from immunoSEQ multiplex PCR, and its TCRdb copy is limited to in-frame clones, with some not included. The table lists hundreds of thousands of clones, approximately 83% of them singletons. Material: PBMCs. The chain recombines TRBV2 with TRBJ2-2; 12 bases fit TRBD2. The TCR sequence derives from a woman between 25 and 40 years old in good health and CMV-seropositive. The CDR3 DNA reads TGTGCCAGCAGTGCCCTGACTAGCGGGAGTGCCGGGGAGCTGTTTTTT. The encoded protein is CASSALTSGSAGELFF.